Each of the 9 T cell receptor beta chains below was sequenced from the same sample in a study of blood T cells in healthy people across ages. A second PCR, run for 7 to 11 cycles, used a sample-barcoded 5' primer plus a J-beta primer mix. TCRdb fed the 5' RACE reads into MiXCR, producing one record per CDR3 protein. Among 1.5 million to 2 million distinct CDR3 sequences listed, about 50% were seen once. Material for sequencing was blood. These TCRs come from a woman in her forties in good health.

There are a few counts of this clonotype. J is TRBJ2-5 and V is TRBV20-1; D call uncertain. V was shortened by 4 bases and J by 1 base, with 10 bases between the two germline ends. Germline CDR1 and CDR2: DFQATT and SNEGSKA (reference sequence). The CDR3 spans 13 residues. This CDR3 reads CSAKQQFQETQYF. CDR3 bases: TGCAGTGCTAAGCAACAGTTCCAAGAGACCCAGTACTTC.

The chain carries TRBV11-2 and TRBJ2-1; 9 bases are a match to TRBD2. The V gene's germline CDR1 is SGHAT and CDR2 FQNNGV. The CDR3 totals 15 residues. V shed 5 bases and J 2 bases; nucleotides not matched to a gene: 4. Here the CDR3 DNA reads TGTGCCAGCAGCGTGACTAGCGGTACCTACAATGAGCAGTTCTTC. It yields the protein CASSVTSGTYNEQFF.

The CDR3 nucleotides are TGTGCCAGCGGTCGAACCCCCCCAAATACGCAGTATTTT. This translates into CASGRTPPNTQYF. V gene TRBV7-2 combines with J gene TRBJ2-3; no reliable D call. V was clipped by 8 bases and J by 7 bases, with 16 bases between them. Germline V gene lookup returns CDR1 SGHTA and CDR2 FQGNSA. The CDR3 has 13 residues.

The table lists this clonotype with a count of one. Since a much larger clone is just one base distant, this may be a read error. J is TRBJ2-5 and V is TRBV12-3 or TRBV12-4; 11 positions agree with TRBD1. The CDR3 runs to 14 residues. Trimming cost V 6 bases and J 11 bases; bases outside gene matches: 11. DNA of the CDR3: TGTGCCAGCAGGGGACAGGGGGGAGACAATGAGCAGTACTTC. Translated: CASRGQGGDNEQYF.

The V gene is TRBV29-1, the J gene TRBJ1-1; D uncertain. Trimming took 7 bases from V and 2 from J, leaving 14 bases between them. Germline values: CDR1 SQVTM, CDR2 ANQGSEA. The CDR3 covers 13 residues. CDR3 protein: CSGWSADNTEAFF. For the CDR3, the DNA is TGCAGCGGATGGAGTGCCGACAACACTGAAGCTTTCTTT. The entire variable domain, with the rest obtained from reference TRBV29-1 and TRBJ1-1, is as follows: SAVISQKPSRDICQRGTSLTIQCQVDSQVTMMFWYRQQPGQSLTLIATANQGSEATYESGFVIDKFPISRPNLTFSTLTVSNMSPEDSSIYLCSGWSADNTEAFFGQGTRLTVV.

The rearrangement links TRBV24-1 to TRBJ2-1; D is uncertain. Trimming removed 1 base at V and 3 bases at J, with 6 bases between. Germline-derived CDR1 and CDR2 are KGHDR and SFDVKD. The CDR3 spans 14 residues. The CDR3 DNA reads TGTGCCACCAGTGATTTTTACAGCTACAATGAGCAGTTCTTC. Its protein product is CATSDFYSYNEQFF.

This rearrangement joins TRBV28 to TRBJ1-5; 8 bases align to TRBD1. Germline lookup yields CDR1 MDHEN and CDR2 SYDVKM. The J segment lost 0 bases and the V segment lost 8 bases, leaving 12 bases of the junction unmatched. This CDR3 has 17 residues. The CDR3 reads CASRSGQGTLSNQPQHF. CDR3 DNA: TGTGCCAGCCGAAGTGGACAGGGCACCCTTAGCAATCAGCCCCAGCATTTT.

This clonotype was seen more than once but under ten times. The J gene is TRBJ1-5, the V gene TRBV12-3 or TRBV12-4; D not certain. V lost 1 base and J lost 0, with 10 bases in between. This CDR3 region has 16 residues. Written as DNA, the CDR3 is TGTGCCAGCAGTTTAGACAGCGCGTATAGCAATCAGCCCCAGCATTTT. Amino acids: CASSLDSAYSNQPQHF.

The chain is built from TRBV7-8 and TRBJ2-7; D is ambiguous. Germline assignment: CDR1 SGHVS and CDR2 FQNEAQ. This CDR3 spans 13 amino acids. The V and J ends lost 5 bases and 3 bases respectively, with 11 bases between them. CDR3 nucleotide sequence: TGTGCCAGCAGCCCTAATTTGAACTACGAGCAGTACTTC. Translation gives CASSPNLNYEQYF.